A selection of T cell receptor beta chains follows, all from one sample in a study of blood T cell repertoires in COVID-19. Data came from immunoSEQ multiplex PCR; TCRdb stores just in-frame clones and leaves some out. Here the sample spans hundreds of thousands of clones, roughly 86% being singletons. Sequencing was carried out using peripheral blood. These TCRs come from a man between 70 and 80 years old with acute or convalescent COVID-19. The CDR3 runs from the conserved cysteine through the conserved F or W. A D gene is named only where the DNA matches it firmly. Expanded clones get a size class; other rows say once, few or many, or leave the size out.

clone_size: .
j_call: TRBJ2-1
d_call: .
v_call: TRBV24-1
cdr3_nt: TGTGCCACCAGTGACCAGACTCAGCTAAAACTCTACAATGAGCAGTTCTTC
cdr3_aa: CATSDQTQLKLYNEQFF

clone_size: once
j_call: TRBJ1-1
d_call: TRBD1
v_call: TRBV23-1
cdr3_nt: TGCGCCAGCAGTCAATCGGGACAGGGTCCCAACACTGAAGCTTTCTTT
cdr3_aa: CASSQSGQGPNTEAFF

clone_size: .
j_call: TRBJ2-3
d_call: TRBD1
v_call: TRBV5-4
cdr3_nt: TGTGCCAGCAAAACCGGGACAGGGGTCACAGATACGCAGTATTTT
cdr3_aa: CASKTGTGVTDTQYF

clone_size: .
j_call: TRBJ2-7
d_call: .
v_call: TRBV3-1/TRBV3-2
cdr3_nt: TGTGCCAGCAGCCCATCTGGAGGGGTCGAAAGGGAGCAGTACTTC
cdr3_aa: CASSPSGGVEREQYF

clone_size: .
j_call: TRBJ2-3
d_call: TRBD1
v_call: TRBV7-2
cdr3_nt: TGTGCCAGCAGCGCGGCCGGGACAGGGGGCACAGATACGCAGTATTTT
cdr3_aa: CASSAAGTGGTDTQYF

clone_size: once
j_call: TRBJ2-1
d_call: .
v_call: TRBV2
cdr3_nt: TGTGCCAGCAGTGAACGTCTAGATCTTAGGTTCTTC
cdr3_aa: CASSERLDLRFF

clone_size: .
j_call: TRBJ1-2
d_call: TRBD1
v_call: TRBV11-2
cdr3_nt: TGTGCCAGCAGCTTCCTCAGGGGGAGCACTAACTATGGCTACACCTTC
cdr3_aa: CASSFLRGSTNYGYTF

clone_size: .
j_call: TRBJ2-7
d_call: .
v_call: TRBV4-1
cdr3_nt: TGCGCCAGCAGCCAAGATCACGGGAGCTACTACGAGCAGTACTTC
cdr3_aa: CASSQDHGSYYEQYF

clone_size: once
j_call: TRBJ1-4
d_call: TRBD1
v_call: TRBV7-9
cdr3_nt: TGTGCCAGCAGTCCCGGGACAGGTGGCGAAAAACTGTTTTTT
cdr3_aa: CASSPGTGGEKLFF

clone_size: .
j_call: TRBJ1-5
d_call: TRBD1
v_call: TRBV30
cdr3_nt: TGTGCCTGGGGGACAGACAATCAGCCCCAGCATTTT
cdr3_aa: CAWGTDNQPQHF

clone_size: many
j_call: TRBJ1-6
d_call: TRBD1
v_call: TRBV7-2
cdr3_nt: TGTGCCAGCAGCCTACGGGACAGTCTGTATAATTCACCCCTCCACTTT
cdr3_aa: CASSLRDSLYNSPLHF

clone_size: .
j_call: TRBJ2-3
d_call: TRBD2
v_call: TRBV6-2/TRBV6-3
cdr3_nt: TGTGCCAGCAGCACTAGCGCAGATACGCAGTATTTT
cdr3_aa: CASSTSADTQYF

clone_size: .
j_call: TRBJ2-7
d_call: .
v_call: TRBV7-2
cdr3_nt: TGTGCCAGCAGCTTCGGACAGTACGAGCAGTACTTC
cdr3_aa: CASSFGQYEQYF

clone_size: .
j_call: TRBJ2-3
d_call: .
v_call: TRBV6-5
cdr3_nt: TGTGCCAGCAGTTCGTCCACAGATACGCAGTATTTT
cdr3_aa: CASSSSTDTQYF

clone_size: .
j_call: TRBJ2-5
d_call: .
v_call: TRBV4-2
cdr3_nt: TGTGCCAGCAGCCAAGATTCGGACATCCAAGAGACCCAGTACTTC
cdr3_aa: CASSQDSDIQETQYF

clone_size: .
j_call: TRBJ2-3
d_call: TRBD2
v_call: TRBV7-2
cdr3_nt: TGTGCCAGCAGCCCCCAAGTAGCAGCGGGGGACCCTAGCACAGATACGCAGTATTTT
cdr3_aa: CASSPQVAAGDPSTDTQYF

clone_size: .
j_call: TRBJ2-3
d_call: TRBD2
v_call: TRBV5-1
cdr3_nt: TGCGCCAGCTCGACTAGCGGAATTAGCACAGATACGCAGTATTTT
cdr3_aa: CASSTSGISTDTQYF

clone_size: .
j_call: TRBJ2-1
d_call: TRBD1
v_call: TRBV29-1
cdr3_nt: TGCAGCGTTGGGCAGGGGGCCTACAATGAGCAGTTCTTC
cdr3_aa: CSVGQGAYNEQFF

clone_size: .
j_call: TRBJ2-7
d_call: TRBD2
v_call: TRBV7-2
cdr3_nt: TGTGCCAGCACCAAGTCCTCTAGCGGGGGCTCCTACGAGCAGTACTTC
cdr3_aa: CASTKSSSGGSYEQYF

clone_size: .
j_call: TRBJ2-3
d_call: .
v_call: TRBV20-1
cdr3_nt: TGCAGTGCCCCAAGCACAGATACGCAGTATTTT
cdr3_aa: CSAPSTDTQYF

clone_size: .
j_call: TRBJ2-1
d_call: TRBD2
v_call: TRBV11-2
cdr3_nt: TGTGCCAGCAGCTTAGGCCTGGTACTAGCGGGAGTAAGTGAGCAGTTCTTC
cdr3_aa: CASSLGLVLAGVSEQFF

clone_size: few
j_call: TRBJ1-2
d_call: .
v_call: TRBV28
cdr3_nt: TGTGCCAGCAGTTTCTCCCTTCCCTTCTATGGCTACACCTTC
cdr3_aa: CASSFSLPFYGYTF

clone_size: .
j_call: TRBJ1-2
d_call: TRBD1
v_call: TRBV27
cdr3_nt: TGTGCCAGCAGCCGAATACCTACAGGGGGCCTGCTCTATGGCTACACCTTC
cdr3_aa: CASSRIPTGGLLYGYTF

clone_size: few
j_call: TRBJ1-3
d_call: .
v_call: TRBV30
cdr3_nt: TGTGCCTGGAGTGTTAGTCTGGGAAACACCATATATTTT
cdr3_aa: CAWSVSLGNTIYF

clone_size: .
j_call: TRBJ2-5
d_call: TRBD1
v_call: TRBV10-3
cdr3_nt: TGTGCCACCAAAATGACAGGGGGCCGGGATCCGACAGACTTC
cdr3_aa: CATKMTGGRDPTDF

clone_size: .
j_call: TRBJ1-1
d_call: .
v_call: TRBV5-1
cdr3_nt: TGCGCCAGCAGCCACGCAGGGAATCCTGAAGCTTTCTTT
cdr3_aa: CASSHAGNPEAFF

clone_size: few
j_call: TRBJ2-3
d_call: .
v_call: TRBV27
cdr3_nt: TGTGCCAGCAGTATCCTAGGACTATCCACAGATGCGCAGTATTTT
cdr3_aa: CASSILGLSTDAQYF

clone_size: .
j_call: TRBJ2-1
d_call: .
v_call: TRBV7-3
cdr3_nt: TGTGCCAGCAGCTTACCGGGACATCTCAATGAGCAGTTCTTC
cdr3_aa: CASSLPGHLNEQFF

clone_size: .
j_call: TRBJ2-7
d_call: TRBD1
v_call: TRBV9
cdr3_nt: TGTGCCAGCAGCGCAATGGGCAGGGGGCTCGAGCAGTACTTC
cdr3_aa: CASSAMGRGLEQYF

clone_size: .
j_call: TRBJ2-1
d_call: .
v_call: TRBV7-2
cdr3_nt: TGTGCCAGCAGCTTATTTAGCGGATCGGGCGAGCAGTTCTTC
cdr3_aa: CASSLFSGSGEQFF